This T cell receptor (beta chain) was identified during a study of blood T cell repertoires in COVID-19. Whole-study context: Specimens from acute and convalescent COVID-19 originated in the United States, Italy and Spain. From T cells, B-cell-depleted T cells, or PBMCs came the material, which was cDNA or gDNA.

Per the study methods: Reference gene primer amplification gave nucleated cell count estimates. Produced via immunoSEQ multiplex PCR; TCRdb's table is partial and in-frame only. The V and J calls and clone size come from that table; D and trimming were worked out from the DNA. The sample contains roughly 150,000 clones, around nine tenths of which appear only once. Per germline, CDR1 SGHDN and CDR2 FVKESK. The length of the CDR3 is 15 residues. Trimming took 5 bases from V and 1 from J, leaving 11 bases between them. The receptor was isolated from a man aged 50 to 59 who had recovered from COVID-19. This rearrangement joins TRBV14 to TRBJ2-2; D is possibly TRBD1 (5 bases). Sample: peripheral blood. The CDR3 sequence: CASSRQGLNTGELFF. DNA of the CDR3: TGTGCCAGCAGCAGGCAGGGTCTGAACACCGGGGAGCTGTTTTTT. The entire variable domain, with the rest obtained from reference TRBV14 and TRBJ2-2, is as follows: EAGVTQFPSHSVIEKGQTVTLRCDPISGHDNLYWYRRVMGKEIKFLLHFVKESKQDESGMPNNRFLAERTGGTYSTLKVQPAELEDSGVYFCASSRQGLNTGELFFGEGSRLTVL.